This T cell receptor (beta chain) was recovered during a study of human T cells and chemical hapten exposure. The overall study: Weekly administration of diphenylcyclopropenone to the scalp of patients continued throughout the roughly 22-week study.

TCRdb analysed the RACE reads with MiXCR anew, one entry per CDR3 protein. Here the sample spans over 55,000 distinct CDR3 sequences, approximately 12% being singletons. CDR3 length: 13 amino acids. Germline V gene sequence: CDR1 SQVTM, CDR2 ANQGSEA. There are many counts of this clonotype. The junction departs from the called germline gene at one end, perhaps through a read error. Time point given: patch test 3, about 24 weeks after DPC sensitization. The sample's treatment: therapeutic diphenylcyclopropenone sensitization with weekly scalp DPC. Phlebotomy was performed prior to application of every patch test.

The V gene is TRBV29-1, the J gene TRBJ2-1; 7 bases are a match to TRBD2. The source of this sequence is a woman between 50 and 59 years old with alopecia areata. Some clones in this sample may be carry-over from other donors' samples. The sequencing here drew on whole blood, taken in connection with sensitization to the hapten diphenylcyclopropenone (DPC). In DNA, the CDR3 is TGTTCGGGGGGTCTCACCTCCTACAATGAGCAGTTCTTC. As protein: CSGGLTSYNEQFF.